This T cell receptor beta chain is from a study of STAT3 mutations in large granular lymphocyte leukemia. Study context: Roughly half of the longitudinally sequenced T-LGLL patients carried detectable canonical activating STAT3 mutations.

General study findings and limits: In T-cell large granular lymphocyte leukemia, about half of patients showed multiple immunodominant subclonotypes. Some patients had persisting codominant clonotypes that could mask small clones. Sampling intervals varied between patients and samples.

Points on this clone: Its antigen is undetermined.

Clones were sequenced by immunoSEQ multiplex PCR, and TCRdb holds only the in-frame ones, with some missing. This repertoire shows 17,000 or so clones, around four fifths found once; its top ten account for 8.6%. There are 15 residues in the CDR3. Looked up from germline, CDR1 is SGHTA and CDR2 is FQGNSA. Trimming at V came to 5 bases and at J to 7 bases, leaving 8 bases not matched to a gene. The receptor's source is a man aged 50-60 years with T-cell large granular lymphocyte leukemia. Some clones in this sample may be carry-over from other donors' samples. V usage is TRBV7-2 and J usage is TRBJ2-1, with 10 positions matching TRBD2. Material: peripheral blood mononuclear cells. The CDR3 protein is CASSQRGGRWNEQFF. CDR3 bases: TGTGCCAGCAGCCAGCGGGGGGGCAGGTGGAATGAGCAGTTCTTC.